What follows are 26 T cell receptor beta chains derived from one specimen sequenced in a study of spatial heterogeneity in lung cancer (dated by TCRdb to the late 2010s). The time point label, as the study defines it: sample taken at primary tumor resection. Their cognate antigens are unknown. The full study reports these points: A correlation was observed between the number of expanded intratumoral alpha and beta TCRs and the tumor nonsynonymous mutation count.

Library preparation employed 5' RACE. This sample was sequenced with a NextSeq 500. TCRdb's own reprocessing of the public reads used fastp at Q25 and MiXCR and kept productive beta chains. Rows are combined by CDR3 protein, so each entry shows the most common genes and DNA. In this sample the table shows about 1,400 distinct CDR3 sequences, 5.5% to 7% of which occur a single time. The ten biggest clones cover less than 60% of the sample. Specimen: lung tumor tissue, collected at surgery. The receptors here all came from a female donor with early-stage non-small cell lung cancer.

By frequency in the sample, this clonotype is medium-sized. This rearrangement joins TRBV28 to TRBJ1-1; D is unclear. Germline CDR1 reads MDHEN; CDR2 reads SYDVKM. Deletions cut 5 bases from V and 5 bases from J, with 12 bases between. The CDR3 runs to 13 residues. The CDR3 DNA is TGTGCCAGCAGTCGCGCGGAGAGGACTGAAGCTTTCTTT. Translation gives CASSRAERTEAFF.

This clonotype is medium-sized by share. The V call is TRBV7-2, the J call TRBJ1-5; no reliable D call. Between the trimmed V and J ends, which lost 3 bases and 7 bases, there was a span of 10 bases. The CDR3 totals 13 residues. Germline-derived CDR1 and CDR2 are SGHTA and FQGNSA. The CDR3 is CASSFSGGQPQHF. CDR3 in DNA: TGTGCCAGCAGCTTTAGTGGCGGGCAGCCCCAGCATTTT.

DNA of the CDR3: TGCAGTGCTCACGGACAGTTGGACACTGAAGCTTTCTTT. It encodes CSAHGQLDTEAFF. V and J are TRBV20-1 and TRBJ1-1; tentative D call: TRBD1 (6 bases). CDR3 length equals 13 residues. CDR1 DFQATT and CDR2 SNEGSKA come from the germline V gene (reference sequence). V was shortened by 5 bases and J by 3 bases, with 13 bases between the two germline ends.

V gene TRBV10-2 combines with J gene TRBJ2-1; D not certain. In germline, CDR1 is WSHSY, CDR2 SAAADI. V was shortened by 2 bases and J by 8 bases, with 4 bases between the two germline ends. The CDR3 has 11 residues. This CDR3 reads CASSEGDEQFF. In DNA, the CDR3 is TGCGCCAGCAGTGAGGGGGATGAGCAGTTCTTC.

By sample share, this clonotype is medium-sized. The chain has TRBV23-1 and TRBJ2-3; TRBD1 matches 10 bases. TRBV23-1 is marked as an open reading frame, function uncertain. The CDR3 extends over 15 amino acids. Unmatched junction bases numbered 3, after V lost 2 bases and J lost 4 bases. DNA for the CDR3: TGCGCCAGCAGTCAAGACAGGGGGCCCCCAGATACGCAGTATTTT. It specifies CASSQDRGPPDTQYF.

In its sample, this clonotype ranks as large. The gene calls are TRBV5-1 and TRBJ1-4, with D perhaps matching TRBD1 (5 bases). The CDR3 is 13 amino acids. The V and J ends lost 0 bases and 11 bases respectively, with 11 bases between them. Looked up from germline, CDR1 is SGHRS and CDR2 is YFSETQ. In nucleotides, the CDR3 is TGCGCCAGCAGCTTGGTTGGGGGTGAGAAACTGTTTTTT. Translation gives CASSLVGGEKLFF.

By sample share, this clonotype is medium-sized (0.01 to 0.1%). The chain employs TRBV9 and TRBJ2-5, with D possibly matching TRBD2 (6 bases). With 0 bases removed from V and 7 bases from J, the gap between germline ends came to 10 bases. Germline CDR1 is SGDLS and CDR2 is YYNGEE. The CDR3 covers 13 residues. The CDR3 protein is CASSVGGGATQYF. The CDR3 DNA sequence: TGTGCCAGCAGCGTAGGCGGAGGGGCGACCCAGTACTTC.

The chain employs TRBV20-1 and TRBJ1-2, with D unclear. V dropped 8 bases and J dropped 8 bases, with 21 bases sitting between them. The CDR3 loop spans 13 amino acids. CDR1 is DFQATT, CDR2 SNEGSKA, per germline (reference sequence). Written as DNA, the CDR3 is TGCAGTTCGGCCCGGCCGGGCGCGAAAGGCTACACCTTC. Amino acid sequence: CSSARPGAKGYTF.

This clonotype is medium-sized by share. The chain employs TRBV18 and TRBJ1-5; D possibly corresponds to TRBD1 (6 bases). This CDR3 has 16 amino acids. Deletions cut 2 bases from V and 0 bases from J, with 11 bases between. The germline V gene encodes CDR1 KGHSH and CDR2 LQKENI. This CDR3 is CASSPSTGHSNQPQHF. CDR3 DNA: TGTGCCAGCTCACCATCCACGGGACATAGCAATCAGCCCCAGCATTTT.

The chain has TRBV20-1 and TRBJ2-1; 7 bases fit TRBD2. Per germline, CDR1 DFQATT and CDR2 SNEGSKA (reference sequence). The CDR3 loop spans 14 amino acids. Unmatched junction bases numbered 3, after V lost 1 base and J lost 3 bases. The CDR3 reads CSARAGGNYNEQFF. CDR3 coding DNA: TGCAGTGCTAGAGCGGGAGGTAACTACAATGAGCAGTTCTTC.

By proportion, this clonotype is medium-sized. This rearrangement joins TRBV6-6 to TRBJ1-1; 8 bases are a match to TRBD1. V lost 3 bases to trimming and J lost 1 base; unmatched junction nucleotides: 7. Germline lookup yields CDR1 MNHNY and CDR2 SVGAGI (reference sequence). This CDR3 comprises 16 residues. This CDR3 reads CASSYPRTGRNTEAFF. In nucleotides, the CDR3 is TGTGCCAGCAGTTATCCCCGGACAGGGAGGAACACTGAAGCTTTCTTT.

Judged by abundance, this clonotype is medium-sized (0.01 to 0.1%). This chain connects TRBV11-1 to TRBJ2-7; D is unclear. V lost 4 bases and J 4 bases, leaving 8 bases between the germline ends. This CDR3 has 12 residues. CDR1 and CDR2 (germline): SGHAT, FQDESV (reference sequence). Here the CDR3 reads CASSSFNYEQYF. The CDR3 DNA reads TGTGCCAGCAGCTCCTTCAATTACGAGCAGTACTTC.

The rearrangement links TRBV12-3 or TRBV12-4 to TRBJ2-3, with 10 positions matching TRBD2. V lost 6 bases and J lost 0; bases outside the gene matches: 0. The CDR3 is 14 residues long. The CDR3, as DNA: TGTGCCAGCAGGACTAGCGGGAGCACAGATACGCAGTATTTT. Protein: CASRTSGSTDTQYF.

Details on this clonotype: Possible read error: a much larger clone is one base away. V and J are TRBV24-1 and TRBJ1-5, with a weak D call TRBD1 (5 bases). The germline V gene encodes CDR1 KGHDR and CDR2 SFDVKD. The length of the CDR3 is 12 residues. V was pared by 12 bases and J by 6 bases, with 14 bases between. This chain's CDR3 is CAANQGGQPQHF. The CDR3 DNA sequence: TGTGCCGCCAACCAGGGAGGTCAGCCCCAGCATTTT.

This clonotype turned up a few times. J is TRBJ2-7 and V is TRBV29-1; D remains unclear. Trimming cost V 5 bases and J 1 base, with 6 bases left between them. The CDR3 loop spans 11 amino acids. Germline CDR1 SQVTM, CDR2 ANQGSEA. CDR3 amino acids: CSVTLSYEQYF. CDR3 nucleotides: TGCAGCGTTACCCTATCCTACGAGCAGTACTTC.

By sample fraction, this clonotype is medium-sized. The chain couples TRBV11-2 to TRBJ2-5; the D is unclear. Germline-derived CDR1 and CDR2 are SGHAT and FQNNGV. This CDR3 is built from 13 residues. V was pared by 6 bases and J by 7 bases, with 15 bases between. In DNA form, the CDR3 reads TGTGCCAGCAGGCTAGATCAAACAGCGACCCAGTACTTC. Its protein is CASRLDQTATQYF.

This clonotype has just a few counts. The V gene is TRBV5-1, the J gene TRBJ1-4; 8 positions match TRBD1. V was clipped by 1 base and J by 7 bases; unmatched bases: 6. CDR1 is SGHRS and CDR2 is YFSETQ in the germline V gene. The CDR3 spans 15 residues. In nucleotides, the CDR3 is TGCGCCAGCAGCTTGATCGCAGGGGGCTTTGAAAAACTGTTTTTT. Its protein is CASSLIAGGFEKLFF.

This clonotype was observed many times. This chain connects TRBV7-2 to TRBJ2-1, with TRBD2 matching over 12 bases. This CDR3 has 15 amino acids. Per germline, CDR1 SGHTA and CDR2 FQGNSA. V dropped 2 bases and J dropped 9; count of bases not matched to a gene: 5. The CDR3 DNA reads as TGTGCCAGCAGCTTAACGCCTAGCGGGAGGGTTGAGCAGTTCTTC. Amino acids: CASSLTPSGRVEQFF.

This clonotype rates as medium-sized. V usage is TRBV4-2 and J usage is TRBJ2-4; D tentatively fits TRBD1 or TRBD2 (6 bases each). V gave up 4 bases and J gave up 8 bases, with 15 bases separating them. Germline V CDR1 and CDR2: LGHNA, YNFKEQ. CDR3 length equals 14 residues. CDR3 in amino acids: CASSPPRRGDIQYF. The CDR3 coding sequence is TGTGCCAGCAGCCCCCCCCGGAGGGGGGACATTCAGTACTTC.

This clonotype qualifies as medium-sized. The chain couples TRBV12-3 or TRBV12-4 to TRBJ1-4; tentatively, D is TRBD1 (5 bases). V lost 5 bases to trimming and J lost 7 bases, with 20 bases between them. The length of the CDR3 is 16 residues. The CDR3 here is CASSKGSGGYSEKLFF. The DNA of the CDR3 is TGTGCCAGCAGTAAAGGCTCGGGGGGGTATTCTGAAAAACTGTTTTTT.

This clonotype is medium-sized by share. This sequence joins TRBV2 and TRBJ1-1, with D uncertain. The CDR3 loop spans 13 amino acids. Trimming left V 4 bases short and J 1 base short, with 7 bases between. Germline CDR1 SNHLY, CDR2 FYNNEI. This CDR3 reads CASSGHRNTEAFF. In nucleotides, the CDR3 is TGTGCCAGCAGTGGACATCGGAACACTGAAGCTTTCTTT.

This clonotype is deemed large (0.1 to 1%). The J gene is TRBJ2-7, the V gene TRBV10-1; 8 bases are shared with TRBD2. CDR1 is WNHNN, CDR2 SYGVQD, per germline (reference sequence). V dropped 5 bases and J dropped 5; count of bases not matched to a gene: 8. The CDR3 is made up of 14 amino acids. This CDR3 is CASSHERGTNEQYF. CDR3 coding DNA: TGCGCCAGCAGTCACGAGCGGGGGACCAACGAGCAGTACTTC.

This clonotype is labeled as medium-sized. J is TRBJ2-7 and V is TRBV9, with D possibly matching TRBD2 (5 bases). Deletions cut 0 bases from V and 6 bases from J, with 10 bases between. The CDR3 runs 13 residues. The germline gives CDR1 SGDLS, CDR2 YYNGEE. CDR3 sequence reads: CASSVVLVGEQYF. CDR3 DNA sequence: TGTGCCAGCAGCGTAGTACTAGTAGGCGAGCAGTACTTC. Looking up the rest from reference TRBV9 and TRBJ2-7 gives the full variable domain: DSGVTQTPKHLITATGQRVTLRCSPRSGDLSVYWYQQSLDQGLQFLIQYYNGEERAKGNILERFSAQQFPDLHSELNLSSLELGDSALYFCASSVVLVGEQYFGPGTRLTVT.

This clonotype is deemed medium-sized. The chain employs TRBV5-4 and TRBJ2-1; tentative D call: TRBD2 (6 bases). The germline V gene encodes CDR1 SGHNT and CDR2 YYREEE (reference sequence). This CDR3 is built from 17 residues. Trimming took 4 bases from V and 0 from J, leaving 17 bases between them. The CDR3 region is CASSHYLRRDSYNEQFF. The CDR3 region has the DNA TGTGCCAGCAGCCATTACCTACGGAGGGACTCCTACAATGAGCAGTTCTTC. Complete variable domain (other parts from reference TRBV5-4 and TRBJ2-1): ETGVTQSPTHLIKTRGQQVTLRCSSQSGHNTVSWYQQALGQGPQFIFQYYREEENGRGNFPPRFSGLQFPNYSSELNVNALELDDSALYLCASSHYLRRDSYNEQFFGPGTRLTVL.

This clonotype ranks as medium-sized. The chain has TRBV7-2 and TRBJ2-2; D call uncertain. Germline CDR1 is SGHTA and CDR2 is FQGNSA. The CDR3 extends over 14 amino acids. Trimming took off 1 base at V and 5 bases at J, with 8 bases between the two ends. Here the CDR3 DNA reads TGTGCCAGCAGCTTAGGCTCTATTACCGGGGAGCTGTTTTTT. Amino acid sequence: CASSLGSITGELFF.

By sample share, this clonotype is medium-sized. The chain recombines TRBV28 with TRBJ2-1, with a possible D match to TRBD2 (6 bases). Per germline, CDR1 MDHEN and CDR2 SYDVKM. V was clipped by 0 bases and J by 0 bases, with 12 bases between them. The CDR3 extends over 17 amino acids. As DNA, the CDR3 is TGTGCCAGCAGTTTATGGCCTAGCGTTCCCTCCTACAATGAGCAGTTCTTC. Translation gives CASSLWPSVPSYNEQFF.